The 10 T cell receptor beta chains reported below all come from one sample, sequenced in a study. Via MiXCR, TCRdb re-called the RT-PCR reads, giving one row per CDR3 protein. The sample lists more than 600,000 distinct CDR3 sequences, 13% to 15% seen once, with just over 3.5% in the top ten. The sequencing sample was made of memory CD4+ T cells from blood. The receptor set was obtained from a female donor in good health, serving as a healthy control.

The chain joins TRBV20-1 to TRBJ2-3; 7 bases are shared with TRBD1. The V gene end was trimmed by 6 bases and the J gene end by 1 base; junction bases not matched to a gene: 7. Germline lookup yields CDR1 DFQATT and CDR2 SNEGSKA (reference sequence). The CDR3 is made up of 14 amino acids. CDR3: CSAQTGSGTDTQYF. The CDR3, as DNA: TGCAGTGCCCAGACAGGGTCGGGCACAGATACGCAGTATTTT.

This clonotype was seen at least ten times. This chain joins TRBV29-1 and TRBJ2-5; D gene unclear. Trimming took off 1 base at V and 6 bases at J, with 9 bases between the two ends. CDR1 is SQVTM, CDR2 ANQGSEA, per germline. The CDR3 contains 12 residues. CDR3 nucleotide sequence: TGCAGCGTTGAAGTAAGGGTAAAGACCCAGTACTTC. Its translation: CSVEVRVKTQYF.

This clonotype appeared many times. This chain connects TRBV20-1 to TRBJ1-5; D unresolved. CDR3 size: 14 residues. Germline assignment: CDR1 DFQATT and CDR2 SNEGSKA (reference sequence). With 0 bases removed from V and 1 base from J, the gap between germline ends came to 7 bases. CDR3 region: CSAREPESNQPQHF. In DNA form, the CDR3 reads TGCAGTGCTAGAGAGCCCGAGAGCAATCAGCCCCAGCATTTT.

Note on this clonotype: One end of the junction does not line up with germline, which may come from a read error. The chain joins TRBV4-1 to TRBJ2-5, with 10 bases identical to TRBD2. The CDR3 covers 12 residues. Germline V lookup: CDR1 MGHRA, CDR2 YSYEKL. CDR3 sequence reads: CASSQLGLAVEF. DNA of the CDR3: TGCGCCAGCAGCCAACTCGGACTAGCGGTAGAATTC.

In its sample, this clonotype was seen a few times. The chain uses TRBV20-1 and TRBJ2-7; 15 bases agree with TRBD2. CDR3 size: 16 residues. V shed 6 bases, J shed 3 bases, and the junction held 9 bases outside the gene matches. Germline V CDR1 and CDR2: DFQATT, SNEGSKA (reference sequence). The CDR3 DNA reads TGCAGTGCCATGATAGGACTAGCGGGAGGGCGCTACGAGCAGTACTTC. Translated: CSAMIGLAGGRYEQYF.

This clonotype was observed at least ten times. The J gene is TRBJ2-7, the V gene TRBV6-5; no clear D gene. This CDR3 region has 13 residues. Trimming stripped 2 bases from V and 1 base from J, with 6 bases between. Germline V gene sequence: CDR1 MNHEY, CDR2 SVGAGI. The CDR3 loop reads CASSYLPSYEQYF. The CDR3 bases are TGTGCCAGCAGTTACCTACCATCCTACGAGCAGTACTTC.

This clonotype appeared a few times. V and J are TRBV30 and TRBJ2-3, with 9 bases fitting TRBD1. This CDR3 is 14 amino acids long. In germline, CDR1 is GTSNPN, CDR2 SVGIG (reference sequence). The ends lost 4 bases at V and 3 bases at J; junction bases unmatched: 5. This CDR3 is CAWNRGLVTDTQYF. CDR3 bases: TGTGCCTGGAACAGGGGGCTCGTGACAGATACGCAGTATTTT. The whole variable domain, remainder taken from reference TRBV30 and TRBJ2-3, is SQTIHQWPATLVQPVGSPLSLECTVEGTSNPNLYWYRQAAGRGLQLLFYSVGIGQISSEVPQNLSASRPQDRQFILSSKKLLLSDSGFYLCAWNRGLVTDTQYFGPGTRLTVL.

This clonotype was detected a few times. J is TRBJ2-5 and V is TRBV12-3 or TRBV12-4; D unclear. The V end was cut by 0 bases, the J end by 4 bases, with 6 bases between. The CDR3 is 13 residues long. The CDR3 reads CASSLAALETQYF. CDR3 coding DNA: TGTGCCAGCAGTTTAGCTGCCTTAGAGACCCAGTACTTC.

The sample holds many counts of this clonotype. V gene TRBV29-1 combines with J gene TRBJ2-5, with 9 bases identical to TRBD1. Germline trimming cut 4 bases from V and 5 bases from J; bases unmatched to any gene: 5. CDR1 and CDR2 from the germline V gene are SQVTM and ANQGSEA. This CDR3 comprises 13 residues. The CDR3 region has the DNA TGCAGCGTTGCACAGGGGGCTGCGGAGACCCAGTACTTC. Translated: CSVAQGAAETQYF.

Of note for this clonotype: The limits of the CDR3 on the DNA are not certain, so only TCRdb's listed CDR3 is given. The CDR3 reads CSAAAMYRCASSLRLRGEQFF. This chain joins TRBV20-1 and TRBJ2-1. The CDR3 sequence runs 21 residues, both termini included. The germline CDR1 and CDR2 sequences are DFQATT and SNEGSKA (reference sequence).